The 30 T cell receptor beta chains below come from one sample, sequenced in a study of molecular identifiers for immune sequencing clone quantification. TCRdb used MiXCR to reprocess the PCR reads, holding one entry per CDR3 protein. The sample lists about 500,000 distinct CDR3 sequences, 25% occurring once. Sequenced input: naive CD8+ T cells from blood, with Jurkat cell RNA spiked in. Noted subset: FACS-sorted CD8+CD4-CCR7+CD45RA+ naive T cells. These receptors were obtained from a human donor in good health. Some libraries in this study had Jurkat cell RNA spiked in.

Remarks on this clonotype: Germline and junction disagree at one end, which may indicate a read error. This chain's CDR3 is CASSGHGRQDLAKTIQYF. CDR3 nucleotide sequence: TGTGCCAGCAGTGGACACGGGCGTCAGGATCTAGCCAAAACCATTCAGTACTTC. This chain joins TRBV6-1 and TRBJ2-4, with D perhaps TRBD2 (5 bases). There are 18 residues in the CDR3. Germline CDR1 is MNHNS and CDR2 is SASEGT.

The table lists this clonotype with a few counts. The DNA for the CDR3 is TGTGCCAGCAGTTACGGCCTCGAGTCCTACGAGCAGTACTTC. Protein: CASSYGLESYEQYF. The chain employs TRBV6-2 or TRBV6-3 and TRBJ2-7; D call uncertain. V was clipped by 2 bases and J by 1 base, with 9 bases between them. CDR1 and CDR2 from the germline V gene are MNHEY and SVGEGT. The CDR3 extends over 14 amino acids.

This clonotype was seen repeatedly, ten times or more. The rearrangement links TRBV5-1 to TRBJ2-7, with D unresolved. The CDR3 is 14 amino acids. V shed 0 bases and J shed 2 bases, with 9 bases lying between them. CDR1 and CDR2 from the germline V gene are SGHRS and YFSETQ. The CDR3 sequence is CASSLGQAPYEQYF. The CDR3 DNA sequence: TGCGCCAGCAGCTTGGGGCAGGCCCCCTACGAGCAGTACTTC. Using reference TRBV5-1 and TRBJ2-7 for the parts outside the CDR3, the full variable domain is KAGVTQTPRYLIKTRGQQVTLSCSPISGHRSVSWYQQTPGQGLQFLFEYFSETQRNKGNFPGRFSGRQFSNSRSEMNVSTLELGDSALYLCASSLGQAPYEQYFGPGTRLTVT.

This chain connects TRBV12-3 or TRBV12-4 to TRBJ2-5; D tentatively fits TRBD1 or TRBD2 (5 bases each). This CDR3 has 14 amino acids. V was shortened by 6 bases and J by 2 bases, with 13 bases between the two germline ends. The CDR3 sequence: CASSTGTIQETQYF. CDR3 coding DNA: TGTGCCAGCAGCACCGGGACGATACAAGAGACCCAGTACTTC.

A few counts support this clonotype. The CDR3 loop is CASSITGQGYTGELFF. In nucleotides, the CDR3 is TGTGCCAGCAGCATTACGGGACAGGGATACACCGGGGAGCTGTTTTTT. The genes are TRBV5-6 and TRBJ2-2; TRBD1 matches at 9 bases. The germline CDR1 and CDR2 sequences are SGHDT and YYEEEE. There are 16 residues in the CDR3. V lost 4 bases to trimming and J lost 3 bases; unmatched junction nucleotides: 7.

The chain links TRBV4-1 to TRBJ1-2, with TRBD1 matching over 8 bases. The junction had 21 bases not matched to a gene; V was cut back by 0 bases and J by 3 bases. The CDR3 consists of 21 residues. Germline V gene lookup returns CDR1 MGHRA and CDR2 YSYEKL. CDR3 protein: CASSQDLGRSDRDPTYYGYTF. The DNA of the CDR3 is TGCGCCAGCAGCCAAGATCTGGGCCGGTCGGACAGGGACCCCACTTACTATGGCTACACCTTC.

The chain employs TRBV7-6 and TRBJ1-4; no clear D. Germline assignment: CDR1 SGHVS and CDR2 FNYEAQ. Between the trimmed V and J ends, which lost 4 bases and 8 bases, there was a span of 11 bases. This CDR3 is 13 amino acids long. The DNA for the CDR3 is TGTGCCAGCAGCTCCCTTGGGGAAGAAAAACTGTTTTTT. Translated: CASSSLGEEKLFF.

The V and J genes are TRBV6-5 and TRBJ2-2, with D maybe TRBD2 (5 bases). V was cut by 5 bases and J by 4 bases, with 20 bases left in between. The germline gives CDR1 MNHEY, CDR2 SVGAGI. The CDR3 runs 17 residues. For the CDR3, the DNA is TGTGCCAGCAGTGAGACTTTAGCTAGCCCCGGCACCGGGGAGCTGTTTTTT. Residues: CASSETLASPGTGELFF.

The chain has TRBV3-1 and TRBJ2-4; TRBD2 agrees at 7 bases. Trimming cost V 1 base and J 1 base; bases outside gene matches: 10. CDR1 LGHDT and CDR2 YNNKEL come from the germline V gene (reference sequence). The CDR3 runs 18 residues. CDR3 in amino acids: CASSQGTRGSGAKNIQYF. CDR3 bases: TGTGCCAGCAGCCAAGGGACTAGAGGGAGTGGCGCCAAAAACATTCAGTACTTC.

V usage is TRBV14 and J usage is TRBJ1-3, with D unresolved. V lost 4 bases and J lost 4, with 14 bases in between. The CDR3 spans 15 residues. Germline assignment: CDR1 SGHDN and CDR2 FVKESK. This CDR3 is CASSPRRSWGNTIYF. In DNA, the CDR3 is TGTGCCAGCAGCCCTCGGAGGTCCTGGGGAAACACCATATATTTT.

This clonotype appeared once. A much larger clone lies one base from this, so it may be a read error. DNA for the CDR3: TGTGCCAGCAGTTACGTAAGGGGGCAGTACTTC. It encodes CASSYVRGQYF. The chain recombines TRBV6-2 or TRBV6-3 with TRBJ2-7; D might be TRBD1 (5 bases). The CDR3 loop spans 11 amino acids. V was trimmed by 2 bases and J by 9 bases, leaving 8 bases between them. Per germline, CDR1 MNHEY and CDR2 SVGEGT.

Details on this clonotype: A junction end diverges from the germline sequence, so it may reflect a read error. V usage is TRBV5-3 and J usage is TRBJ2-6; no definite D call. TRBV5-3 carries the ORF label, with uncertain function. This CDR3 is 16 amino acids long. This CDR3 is CASSLSQSSGANVLTF. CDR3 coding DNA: TGTGCCAGCAGCTTATCTCAGAGCTCTGGGGCCAACGTCCTGACTTTC.

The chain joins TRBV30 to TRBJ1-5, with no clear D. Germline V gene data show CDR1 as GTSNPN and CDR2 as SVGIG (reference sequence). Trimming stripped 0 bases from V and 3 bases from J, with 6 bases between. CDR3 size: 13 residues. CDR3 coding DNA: TGTGCCTGGAGTGTTGGTCTCAATCAGCCCCAGCATTTT. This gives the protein CAWSVGLNQPQHF. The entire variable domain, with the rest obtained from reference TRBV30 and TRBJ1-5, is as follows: SQTIHQWPATLVQPVGSPLSLECTVEGTSNPNLYWYRQAAGRGLQLLFYSVGIGQISSEVPQNLSASRPQDRQFILSSKKLLLSDSGFYLCAWSVGLNQPQHFGDGTRLSIL.

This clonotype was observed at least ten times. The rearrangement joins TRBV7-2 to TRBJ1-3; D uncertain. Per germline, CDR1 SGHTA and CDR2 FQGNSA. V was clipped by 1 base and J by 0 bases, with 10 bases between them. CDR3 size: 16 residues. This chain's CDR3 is CASSLDYTLSGNTIYF. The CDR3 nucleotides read TGTGCCAGCAGCTTAGATTATACGCTCTCTGGAAACACCATATATTTT. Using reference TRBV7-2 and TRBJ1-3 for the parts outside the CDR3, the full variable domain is GAGVSQSPSNKVTEKGKDVELRCDPISGHTALYWYRQSLGQGLEFLIYFQGNSAPDKSGLPSDRFSAERTGGSVSTLTIQRTQQEDSAVYLCASSLDYTLSGNTIYFGEGSWLTVV.

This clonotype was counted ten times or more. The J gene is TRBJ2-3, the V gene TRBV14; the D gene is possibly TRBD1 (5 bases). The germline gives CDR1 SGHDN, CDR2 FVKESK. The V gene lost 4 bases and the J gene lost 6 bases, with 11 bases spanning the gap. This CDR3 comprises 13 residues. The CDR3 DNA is TGTGCCAGCAGCCCAGGGAAAGTGGATACGCAGTATTTT. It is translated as CASSPGKVDTQYF.

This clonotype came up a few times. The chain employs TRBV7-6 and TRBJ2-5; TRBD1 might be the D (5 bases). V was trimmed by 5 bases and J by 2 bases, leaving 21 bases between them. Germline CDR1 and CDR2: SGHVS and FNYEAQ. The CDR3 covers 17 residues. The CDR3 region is CASSLRIADSRQETQYF. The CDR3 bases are TGTGCCAGCAGCCTACGAATTGCAGACAGCCGTCAAGAGACCCAGTACTTC. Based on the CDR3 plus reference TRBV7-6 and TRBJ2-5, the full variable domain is GAGVSQSPRYKVTKRGQDVALRCDPISGHVSLYWYRQALGQGPEFLTYFNYEAQQDKSGLPNDRFSAERPEGSISTLTIQRTEQRDSAMYRCASSLRIADSRQETQYFGPGTRLLVL.

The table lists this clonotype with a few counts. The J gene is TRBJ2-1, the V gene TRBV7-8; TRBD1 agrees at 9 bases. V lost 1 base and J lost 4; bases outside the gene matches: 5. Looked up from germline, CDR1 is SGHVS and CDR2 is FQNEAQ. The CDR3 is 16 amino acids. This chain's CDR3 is CASSLGQGVNYNEQFF. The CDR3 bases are TGTGCCAGCAGCTTAGGACAGGGGGTAAATTACAATGAGCAGTTCTTC.

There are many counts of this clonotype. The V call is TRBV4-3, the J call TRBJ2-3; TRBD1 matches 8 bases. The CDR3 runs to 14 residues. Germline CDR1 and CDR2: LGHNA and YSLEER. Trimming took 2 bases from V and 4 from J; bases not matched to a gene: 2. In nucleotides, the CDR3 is TGCGCCAGCAGCCAACAGACAGGGGCAGATACGCAGTATTTT. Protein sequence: CASSQQTGADTQYF.

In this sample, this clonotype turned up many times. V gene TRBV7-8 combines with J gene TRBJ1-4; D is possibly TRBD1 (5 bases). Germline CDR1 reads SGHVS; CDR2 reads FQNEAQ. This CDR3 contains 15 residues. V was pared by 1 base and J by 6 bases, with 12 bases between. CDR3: CASSLGPGLDEKLFF. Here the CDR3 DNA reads TGTGCCAGCAGCTTAGGGCCAGGGTTGGATGAAAAACTGTTTTTT.

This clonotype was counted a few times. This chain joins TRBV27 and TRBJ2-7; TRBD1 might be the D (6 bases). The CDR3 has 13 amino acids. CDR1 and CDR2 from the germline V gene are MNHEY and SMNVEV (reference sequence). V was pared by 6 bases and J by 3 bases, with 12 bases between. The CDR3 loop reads CASRDRSYYEQYF. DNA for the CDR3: TGTGCCAGCAGAGACAGGAGTTACTACGAGCAGTACTTC.

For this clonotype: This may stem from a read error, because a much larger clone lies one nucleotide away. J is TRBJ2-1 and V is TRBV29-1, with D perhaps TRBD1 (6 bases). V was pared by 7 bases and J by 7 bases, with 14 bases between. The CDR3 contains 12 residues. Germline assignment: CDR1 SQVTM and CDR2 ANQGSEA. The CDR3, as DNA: TGCAGCGAGTCGGACAGAGAGAATGAGCAGTTCTTC. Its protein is CSESDRENEQFF.

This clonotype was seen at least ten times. CDR3 residues: CASTLEASHYEQYF. In DNA form, the CDR3 reads TGTGCCAGCACCCTAGAGGCTTCGCATTACGAGCAGTACTTC. The chain joins TRBV4-2 to TRBJ2-7; D is unclear. This CDR3 has 14 amino acids. Per the germline V gene, CDR1 is LGHNA and CDR2 is YNFKEQ. The germline V and J ends were trimmed by 7 bases and 4 bases, with 17 bases remaining between them.

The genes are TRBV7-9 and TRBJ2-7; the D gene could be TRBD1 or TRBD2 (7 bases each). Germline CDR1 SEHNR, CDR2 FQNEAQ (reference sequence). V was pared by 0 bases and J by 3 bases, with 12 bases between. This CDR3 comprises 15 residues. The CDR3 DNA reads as TGTGCCAGCAGCTTAGCGGCAGGGGGGGTCTACGAGCAGTACTTC. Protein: CASSLAAGGVYEQYF. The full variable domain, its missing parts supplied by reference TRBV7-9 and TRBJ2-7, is DTGVSQNPRHKITKRGQNVTFRCDPISEHNRLYWYRQTLGQGPEFLTYFQNEAQLEKSRLLSDRFSAERPKGSFSTLEIQRTEQGDSAMYLCASSLAAGGVYEQYFGPGTRLTVT.

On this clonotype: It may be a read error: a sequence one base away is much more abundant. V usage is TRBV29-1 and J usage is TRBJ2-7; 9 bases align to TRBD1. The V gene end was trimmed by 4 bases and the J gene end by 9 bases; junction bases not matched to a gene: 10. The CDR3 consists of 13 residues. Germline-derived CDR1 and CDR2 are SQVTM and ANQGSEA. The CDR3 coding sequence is TGCAGCGTTGTGCAACAGGGGGCGAACGGGCAGTACTTC. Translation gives CSVVQQGANGQYF.

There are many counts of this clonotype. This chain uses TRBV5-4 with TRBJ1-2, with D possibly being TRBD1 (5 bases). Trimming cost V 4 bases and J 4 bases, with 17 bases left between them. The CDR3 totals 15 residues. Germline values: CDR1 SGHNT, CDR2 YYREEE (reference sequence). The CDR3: CASSHRDPIPYGYTF. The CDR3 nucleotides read TGTGCCAGCAGCCACCGGGACCCGATACCCTATGGCTACACCTTC.

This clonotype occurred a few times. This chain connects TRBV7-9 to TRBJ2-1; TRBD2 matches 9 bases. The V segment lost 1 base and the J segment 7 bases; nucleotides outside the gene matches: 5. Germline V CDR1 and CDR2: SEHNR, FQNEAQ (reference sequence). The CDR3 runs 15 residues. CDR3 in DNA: TGTGCCAGCAGCTTAGGTAGCGGGAGTTGGAATGAGCAGTTCTTC. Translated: CASSLGSGSWNEQFF.

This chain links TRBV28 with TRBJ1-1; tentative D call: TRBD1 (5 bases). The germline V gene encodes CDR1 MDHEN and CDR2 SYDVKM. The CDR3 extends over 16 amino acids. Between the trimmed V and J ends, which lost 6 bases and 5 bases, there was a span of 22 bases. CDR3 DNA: TGTGCCAGCAGCTCCTCTTTTCCGGGGCGAGGGACTGAAGCTTTCTTT. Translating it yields CASSSSFPGRGTEAFF.

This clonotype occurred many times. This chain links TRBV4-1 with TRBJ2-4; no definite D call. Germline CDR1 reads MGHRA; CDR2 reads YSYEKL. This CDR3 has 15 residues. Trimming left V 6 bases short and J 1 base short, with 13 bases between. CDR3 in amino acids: CASRMTNLAKNIQYF. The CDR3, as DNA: TGCGCCAGCAGAATGACCAACCTTGCCAAAAACATTCAGTACTTC.

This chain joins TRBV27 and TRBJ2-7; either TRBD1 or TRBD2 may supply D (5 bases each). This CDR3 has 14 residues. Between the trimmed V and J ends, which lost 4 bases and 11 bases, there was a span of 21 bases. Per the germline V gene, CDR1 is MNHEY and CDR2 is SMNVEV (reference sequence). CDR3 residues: CASSSSGTQLLEYF. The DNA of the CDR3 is TGTGCCAGCAGTTCGTCCGGGACCCAACTTTTGGAGTACTTC.

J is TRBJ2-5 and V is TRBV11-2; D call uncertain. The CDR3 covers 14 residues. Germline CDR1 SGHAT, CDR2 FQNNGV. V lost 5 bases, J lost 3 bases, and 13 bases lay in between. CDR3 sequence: CASSRVDSEETQYF. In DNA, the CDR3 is TGTGCCAGCAGCCGCGTCGATAGTGAAGAGACCCAGTACTTC.